This record concerns one T cell receptor beta chain sequence. The clone's antigen remains unknown. No quality values exist for individual bases; no much larger clone is one base distant. CDR1 and CDR2 were assigned from the germline V gene as KGHSH and LQKENI. Counted from cysteine to phenylalanine, this CDR3 has 15 amino acids. The only DNA kept is the CDR3, 45 bases in frame from the first base. Relative to germline, V is 2 bases shorter and J is 7 bases shorter, with 12 bases between their ends. This entry belongs to a study of blood T cell repertoires in COVID-19 (TCRdb year 2020). Regarding the study in general: The collaborator samples originated in the United States, Italy and Spain and spanned the acute and convalescent phases of COVID-19. The repertoires were made available in a free public database intended to serve as a resource for research on the immune response to SARS-CoV-2. The prospective study material was composed of cDNA or gDNA derived from T cells, B-cell-depleted T cells, or PBMCs. A de-identified subject ID, COVID-19 status, age in years and sex were almost always included in the sample metadata. HLA class I and class II types, where available, came from metadata supplied by the sample provider rather than from assay-based typing. Samples came from the ongoing ImmuneRACE study (first 160 participants) plus 1,254 subjects from 6 global collaborators. The dataset comprised deeply sampled blood TCRbeta repertoires from subjects exposed to, actively infected with, or recovered from COVID-19.

General study outcomes and caveats: The quantity of clinical and demographic metadata differed by source and by participant and was supplied without curation.

Collaborating institutions collected whole blood in K2EDTA tubes following their own protocols. Collaborator samples were shipped for TCRbeta analysis as frozen whole blood, isolated PBMCs, or DNA extracted from either sample type. The immunoSEQ Assay, a bias-controlled multiplex PCR, was used to amplify TCRbeta CDR3 regions from genomic DNA. The authors' pipeline ran thus. The number of nucleated cells in each sample was estimated by amplification of reference gene primers within the assay. Sequence reads were collapsed and filtered to measure the absolute abundance of every unique TCRbeta CDR3 rearrangement. For each sample, productive Simpson clonality was calculated as the square root of Simpson's diversity index over productive rearrangements. TCRdb limited this immuneACCESS table to in-frame rearrangements with V and J called. A share of clones is missing; checked studies link under half to unresolved V genes, and the rest is unexplained. That table gives V, J and clone size, and the DNA gave D and trimming. The sample data list approximately 40,000 clones, and more than 90% of these were observed just once. Jointly, the top ten make up around 5.1% of the sample.

The TCR comes from a woman at least 80 years old with acute or convalescent COVID-19. This receptor chain uses TRBV18 and TRBJ1-6; the D segment could be TRBD1, given 6 matching bases. The sequenced sample was peripheral blood. The nucleotide sequence reads as follows: TGTGCCAGCTCACCAAGGCGGACAGACAATTCACCCCTCCACTTT. Its protein product is CASSPRRTDNSPLHF.